The 21 T cell receptor beta chains below come from one sample, sequenced in a study of PD-L1 blockade in urothelial cancer. As to time point: pretreatment peripheral blood. The table came from immunoSEQ multiplex PCR; TCRdb's copy has only in-frame clones and leaves some out. Among fewer than 60,000 clones listed, around four fifths were seen once. The source material was PBMCs, sampled around atezolizumab (anti-PD-L1) treatment. The receptors derive from a middle-aged man with urothelial cancer.

V gene TRBV11-2 combines with J gene TRBJ2-7, with a tentative D call TRBD1 (6 bases). The CDR3 has 16 amino acids. Trimming cost V 5 bases and J 2 bases, with 19 bases left between them. Germline CDR1 and CDR2: SGHAT and FQNNGV. The CDR3 reads CASSRRTGTPAYEQYF. CDR3 DNA: TGTGCCAGCAGCCGCCGAACCGGGACACCAGCCTACGAGCAGTACTTC.

The genes are TRBV7-6 and TRBJ2-3; 8 nucleotides line up with TRBD2. The CDR3 is made up of 14 amino acids. V lost 2 bases, J lost 3 bases, and 1 base stayed unmatched. Germline CDR1 is SGHVS and CDR2 is FNYEAQ. CDR3 loop: CASSLRGGTDTQYF. The CDR3 coding sequence is TGTGCCAGCAGCTTACGGGGGGGTACAGATACGCAGTATTTT. The entire variable domain, with the rest obtained from reference TRBV7-6 and TRBJ2-3, is as follows: GAGVSQSPRYKVTKRGQDVALRCDPISGHVSLYWYRQALGQGPEFLTYFNYEAQQDKSGLPNDRFSAERPEGSISTLTIQRTEQRDSAMYRCASSLRGGTDTQYFGPGTRLTVL.

The rearrangement links TRBV5-1 to TRBJ2-5, with unresolved D. This CDR3 comprises 15 residues. The V gene lost 4 bases and the J gene lost 5 bases, with 18 bases spanning the gap. Germline V gives CDR1 SGHRS, CDR2 YFSETQ. CDR3 sequence (DNA): TGCGCCAGCAGCAGGCAGCCGGCCCCCGGGGAGACCCAGTACTTC. Its translation: CASSRQPAPGETQYF.

This chain uses TRBV30 with TRBJ1-4; the D gene is possibly TRBD1 (6 bases). Trimming took 2 bases from V and 7 from J, leaving 14 bases between them. The CDR3 is 14 amino acids. Germline loops: CDR1 GTSNPN, CDR2 SVGIG (reference sequence). The CDR3 loop reads CAWSPQTGIEKLFF. CDR3 sequence (DNA): TGTGCCTGGAGTCCTCAAACAGGGATTGAAAAACTGTTTTTT.

V gene TRBV18 combines with J gene TRBJ2-7; 7 nucleotides match TRBD1. V dropped 6 bases and J dropped 4; count of bases not matched to a gene: 3. This CDR3 has 12 residues. Looked up from germline, CDR1 is KGHSH and CDR2 is LQKENI. This CDR3 reads CASSQDRYEQYF. The CDR3 bases are TGTGCCAGCTCTCAGGACAGGTACGAGCAGTACTTC. Together with reference TRBV18 and TRBJ2-7, the CDR3 gives the full variable domain: NAGVMQNPRHLVRRRGQEARLRCSPMKGHSHVYWYRQLPEEGLKFMVYLQKENIIDESGMPKERFSAEFPKEGPSILRIQQVVRGDSAAYFCASSQDRYEQYFGPGTRLTVT.

This clone was observed once. The chain is built from TRBV4-1 and TRBJ2-1; TRBD1 aligns across 9 bases. CDR1 is MGHRA and CDR2 is YSYEKL in the germline V gene. CDR3 length: 14 residues. With 3 bases clipped from V and 6 bases from J, the junction kept 3 bases outside the gene matches. CDR3 DNA: TGCGCCAGCAGCCAGCTGACAGGGGGCAATGAGCAGTTCTTC. Amino acid sequence: CASSQLTGGNEQFF.

Only a few counts were recorded for this clone. The CDR3 DNA is TGTGCCAGCAGCTTAAACTCTTTTTACGAGCAGTACTTC. Translated, it gives CASSLNSFYEQYF. The gene calls are TRBV7-2 and TRBJ2-7, with D unresolved. The germline V and J ends were trimmed by 2 bases and 4 bases, with 9 bases remaining between them. Germline CDR1 SGHTA, CDR2 FQGNSA. This CDR3 contains 13 residues.

The chain uses TRBV5-1 and TRBJ2-5; 12 positions match TRBD2. The J call may be mistaken, given a closer DNA end match to TRBJ2-7. The length of the CDR3 is 15 residues. CDR1 is SGHRS and CDR2 is YFSETQ in the germline V gene. CDR3 DNA sequence: TGCGCCAGCAGCTTGGGGACTAGCGGGGCCTACGAGCAGTACTTC. Translation: CASSLGTSGAYEQYF.

The chain is built from TRBV9 and TRBJ2-1, with a possible D match to TRBD2 (6 bases). CDR1 and CDR2 (germline): SGDLS, YYNGEE. The V end lost 3 bases, the J end lost 7 bases, and 14 bases lay between the germline ends. The CDR3 runs 14 residues. The CDR3 coding sequence is TGTGCCAGCAGCGCGCCCCCTAGCGAGAATGAGCAGTTCTTC. This sequence encodes CASSAPPSENEQFF.

The chain combines TRBV7-8 with TRBJ2-7, with 7 bases fitting TRBD1. CDR3 length equals 15 residues. With 1 base clipped from V and 0 bases from J, the junction kept 3 bases outside the gene matches. Germline V gene data show CDR1 as SGHVS and CDR2 as FQNEAQ. CDR3 sequence: CASSLETGPSYEQYF. In DNA form, the CDR3 reads TGTGCCAGCAGCTTAGAGACAGGGCCCTCCTACGAGCAGTACTTC.

The chain links TRBV19 to TRBJ2-3, with TRBD2 matching 7 bases. This CDR3 is built from 14 residues. Germline V lookup: CDR1 LNHDA, CDR2 SQIVND (reference sequence). After removal of 4 bases from V and 1 base from J, the junction contained 2 bases not matched to a gene. The CDR3: CASSTRGGTDTQYF. The CDR3 DNA sequence: TGTGCCAGTAGTACCCGGGGGGGCACAGATACGCAGTATTTT.

The V gene is TRBV11-3, the J gene TRBJ2-4, with a tentative D call TRBD2 (5 bases). Per the germline V gene, CDR1 is SGHNT and CDR2 is YENEEA. The CDR3 extends over 17 amino acids. Deletions cut 1 base from V and 1 base from J, with 14 bases between. The CDR3, as DNA: TGTGCCAGCAGCTTAGGAGAGGGAGCAGATGCCAAAAACATTCAGTACTTC. Translated, it gives CASSLGEGADAKNIQYF.

This chain uses TRBV27 with TRBJ2-1; 13 bases are shared with TRBD2. Trimming took 6 bases from V and 6 from J; bases not matched to a gene: 8. This CDR3 has 16 residues. CDR1 MNHEY and CDR2 SMNVEV come from the germline V gene (reference sequence). CDR3 nucleotides: TGTGCCAGCAGATCCTGGGGGACTAGCGGGACCAATGAGCAGTTCTTC. Protein: CASRSWGTSGTNEQFF.

The chain uses TRBV6-4 and TRBJ2-1; the D is unclear. Trimming pared 3 bases from V and 2 bases from J, leaving 14 bases between. The germline gives CDR1 MRHNA, CDR2 SNTAGT. This CDR3 region has 16 residues. CDR3 DNA: TGTGCCAGCAGTGAAACCGGGTCTCTACCCTACAATGAGCAGTTCTTC. Protein: CASSETGSLPYNEQFF.

This clone was recorded a few times. The chain couples TRBV7-9 to TRBJ1-3, with 8 bases aligning to TRBD1. Unmatched junction bases numbered 1, after V lost 0 bases and J lost 3 bases. This CDR3 region has 15 residues. The germline V gene has CDR1 SEHNR and CDR2 FQNEAQ (reference sequence). The CDR3 DNA reads as TGTGCCAGCAGCTTAGCGACAGGGGTTGGAAACACCATATATTTT. This codes for CASSLATGVGNTIYF.

The rearrangement links TRBV27 to TRBJ2-1; 11 bases fit TRBD2. Germline V CDR1 and CDR2: MNHEY, SMNVEV (reference sequence). V shed 0 bases and J 4 bases; nucleotides not matched to a gene: 14. This CDR3 contains 20 residues. This CDR3 reads CASSLSRTSGQRGGYNEQFF. In DNA, the CDR3 is TGTGCCAGCAGTTTATCTAGGACTAGCGGGCAAAGGGGGGGATACAATGAGCAGTTCTTC.

The rearrangement uses TRBV7-2 and TRBJ2-2, with 7 positions matching TRBD2. V gave up 4 bases and J gave up 2 bases; unmatched junction bases: 4. This CDR3 region has 15 residues. The V gene's germline CDR1 is SGHTA and CDR2 FQGNSA. The CDR3: CASSSGLVNTGELFF. The CDR3 nucleotides read TGTGCCAGCAGCTCCGGACTAGTTAACACCGGGGAGCTGTTTTTT.

The chain links TRBV19 to TRBJ2-4; TRBD1 agrees at 9 bases. The junction had 21 bases not matched to a gene; V was cut back by 6 bases and J by 0 bases. Germline V gene sequence: CDR1 LNHDA, CDR2 SQIVND (reference sequence). This CDR3 contains 21 residues. CDR3 sequence: CASSPEPGSTGTGLAKNIQYF. CDR3 nucleotide sequence: TGTGCCAGTAGCCCTGAGCCGGGCAGCACCGGGACAGGGTTAGCCAAAAACATTCAGTACTTC.

The chain couples TRBV6-4 to TRBJ2-3; the D gene is possibly TRBD1 (6 bases). Deletions cut 2 bases from V and 1 base from J, with 7 bases between. Germline CDR1 is MRHNA and CDR2 is SNTAGT. This CDR3 is built from 14 residues. As DNA, the CDR3 is TGTGCCAGCAGTGACGGGGGCGGCACAGATACGCAGTATTTT. Residues: CASSDGGGTDTQYF.

The V and J genes are TRBV28 and TRBJ1-1; 10 bases fit TRBD1. Trimming took 6 bases from V and 5 from J; bases not matched to a gene: 9. CDR1 is MDHEN, CDR2 SYDVKM, per germline. This CDR3 has 15 residues. CDR3 sequence (DNA): TGTGCCAGCAGCGAAAGACAGGGGGCACGGACTGAAGCTTTCTTT. Its translation is CASSERQGARTEAFF.

V is TRBV5-6 and J is TRBJ2-5, with D maybe TRBD2 (5 bases). With 6 bases removed from V and 10 bases from J, the gap between germline ends came to 22 bases. CDR1 and CDR2 (germline): SGHDT, YYEEEE. CDR3 length: 14 amino acids. CDR3 residues: CASTFGSGTWGQYF. CDR3 coding DNA: TGTGCCAGCACCTTTGGCAGCGGTACTTGGGGCCAGTACTTC.